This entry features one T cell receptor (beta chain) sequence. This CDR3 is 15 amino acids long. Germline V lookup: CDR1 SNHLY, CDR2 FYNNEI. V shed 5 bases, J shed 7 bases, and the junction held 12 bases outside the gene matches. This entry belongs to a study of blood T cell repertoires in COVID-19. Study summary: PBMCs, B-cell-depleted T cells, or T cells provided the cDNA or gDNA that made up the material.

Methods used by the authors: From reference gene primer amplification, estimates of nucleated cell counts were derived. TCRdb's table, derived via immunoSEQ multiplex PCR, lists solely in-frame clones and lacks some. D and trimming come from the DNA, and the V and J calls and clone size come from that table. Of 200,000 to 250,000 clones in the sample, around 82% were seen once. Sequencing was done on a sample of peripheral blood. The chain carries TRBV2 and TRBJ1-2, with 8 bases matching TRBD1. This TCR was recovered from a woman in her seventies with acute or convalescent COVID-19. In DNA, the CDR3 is TGTGCCAGCAGTAGGAACGGACAGGGCCCACGTGGCTACACCTTC. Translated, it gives CASSRNGQGPRGYTF.